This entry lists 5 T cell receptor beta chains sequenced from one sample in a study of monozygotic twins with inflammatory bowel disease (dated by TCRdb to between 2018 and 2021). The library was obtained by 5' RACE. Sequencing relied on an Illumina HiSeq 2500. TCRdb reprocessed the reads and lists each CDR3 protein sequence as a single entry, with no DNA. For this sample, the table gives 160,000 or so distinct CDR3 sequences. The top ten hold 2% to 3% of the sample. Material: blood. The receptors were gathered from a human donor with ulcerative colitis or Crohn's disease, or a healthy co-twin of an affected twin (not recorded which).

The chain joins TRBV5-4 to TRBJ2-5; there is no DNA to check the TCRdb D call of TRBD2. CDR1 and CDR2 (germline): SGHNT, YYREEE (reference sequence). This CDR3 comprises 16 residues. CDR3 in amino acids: CASSLGAGGEQETQYF.

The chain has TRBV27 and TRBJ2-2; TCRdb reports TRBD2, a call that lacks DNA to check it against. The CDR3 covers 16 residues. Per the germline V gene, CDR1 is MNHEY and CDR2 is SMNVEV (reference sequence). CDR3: CASSPRGAGASGELFF.

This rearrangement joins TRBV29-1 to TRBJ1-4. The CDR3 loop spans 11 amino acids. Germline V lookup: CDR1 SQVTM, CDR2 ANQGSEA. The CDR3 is CSVSSYENLFF.

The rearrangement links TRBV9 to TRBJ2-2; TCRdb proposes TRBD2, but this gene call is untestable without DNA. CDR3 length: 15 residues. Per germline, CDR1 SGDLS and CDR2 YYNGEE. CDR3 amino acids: CASSVRDLNTGELFF.

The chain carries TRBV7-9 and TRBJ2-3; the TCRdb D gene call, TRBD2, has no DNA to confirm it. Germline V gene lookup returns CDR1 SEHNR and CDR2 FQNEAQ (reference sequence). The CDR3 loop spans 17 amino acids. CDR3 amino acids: CASSLTAGPKGRDTQYF. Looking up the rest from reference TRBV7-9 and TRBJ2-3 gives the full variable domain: DTGVSQNPRHKITKRGQNVTFRCDPISEHNRLYWYRQTLGQGPEFLTYFQNEAQLEKSRLLSDRFSAERPKGSFSTLEIQRTEQGDSAMYLCASSLTAGPKGRDTQYFGPGTRLTVL.